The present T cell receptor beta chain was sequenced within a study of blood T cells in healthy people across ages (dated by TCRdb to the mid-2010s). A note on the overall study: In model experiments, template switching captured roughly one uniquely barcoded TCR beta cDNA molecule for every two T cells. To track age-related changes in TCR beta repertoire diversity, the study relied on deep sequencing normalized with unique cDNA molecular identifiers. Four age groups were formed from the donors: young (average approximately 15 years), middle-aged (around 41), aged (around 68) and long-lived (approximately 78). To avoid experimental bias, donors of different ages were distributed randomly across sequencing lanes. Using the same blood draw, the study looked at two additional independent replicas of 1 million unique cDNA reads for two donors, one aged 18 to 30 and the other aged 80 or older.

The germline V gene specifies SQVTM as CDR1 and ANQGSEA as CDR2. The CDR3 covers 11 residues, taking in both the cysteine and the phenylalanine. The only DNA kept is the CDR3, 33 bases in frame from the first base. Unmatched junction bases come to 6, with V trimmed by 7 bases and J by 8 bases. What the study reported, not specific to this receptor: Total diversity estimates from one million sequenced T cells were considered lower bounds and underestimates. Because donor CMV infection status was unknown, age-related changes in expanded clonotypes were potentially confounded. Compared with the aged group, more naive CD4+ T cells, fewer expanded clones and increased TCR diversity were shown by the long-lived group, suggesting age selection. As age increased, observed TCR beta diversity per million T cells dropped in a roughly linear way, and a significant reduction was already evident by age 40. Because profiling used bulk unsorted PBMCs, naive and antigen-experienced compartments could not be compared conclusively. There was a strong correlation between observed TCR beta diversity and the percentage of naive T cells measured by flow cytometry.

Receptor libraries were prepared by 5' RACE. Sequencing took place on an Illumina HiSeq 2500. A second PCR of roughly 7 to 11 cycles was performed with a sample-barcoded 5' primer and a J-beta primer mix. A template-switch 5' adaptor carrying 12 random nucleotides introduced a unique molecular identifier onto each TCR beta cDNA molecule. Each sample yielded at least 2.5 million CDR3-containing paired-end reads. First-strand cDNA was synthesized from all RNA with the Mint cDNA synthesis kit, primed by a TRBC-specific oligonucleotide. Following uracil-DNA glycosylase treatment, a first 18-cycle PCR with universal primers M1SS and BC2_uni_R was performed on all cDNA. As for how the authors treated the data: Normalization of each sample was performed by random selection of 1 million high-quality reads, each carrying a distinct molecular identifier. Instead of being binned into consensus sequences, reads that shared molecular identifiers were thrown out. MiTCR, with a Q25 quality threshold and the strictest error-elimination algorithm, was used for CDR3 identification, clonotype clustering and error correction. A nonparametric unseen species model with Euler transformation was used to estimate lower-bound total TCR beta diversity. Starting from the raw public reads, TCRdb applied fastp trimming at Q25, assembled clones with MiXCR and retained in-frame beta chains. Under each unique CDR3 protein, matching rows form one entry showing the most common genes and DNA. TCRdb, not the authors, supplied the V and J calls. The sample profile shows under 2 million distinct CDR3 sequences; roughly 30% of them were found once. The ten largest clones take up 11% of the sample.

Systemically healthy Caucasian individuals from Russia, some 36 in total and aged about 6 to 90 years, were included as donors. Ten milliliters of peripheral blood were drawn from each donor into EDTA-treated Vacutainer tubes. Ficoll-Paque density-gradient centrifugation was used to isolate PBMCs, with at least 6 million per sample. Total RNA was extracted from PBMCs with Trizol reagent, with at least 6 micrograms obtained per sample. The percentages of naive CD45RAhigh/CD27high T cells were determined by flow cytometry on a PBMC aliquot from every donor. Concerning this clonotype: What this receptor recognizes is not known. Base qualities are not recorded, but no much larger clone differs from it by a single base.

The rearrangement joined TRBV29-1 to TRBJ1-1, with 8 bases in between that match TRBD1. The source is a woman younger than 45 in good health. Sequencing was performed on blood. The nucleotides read TGCAGCGGTGGGACAGGAGCCGAAGCTTTCTTT. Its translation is CSGGTGAEAFF.